This TCR beta chain was found in a study of control samples from healthy donors and cancer patients. CDR1 and CDR2 from the germline V gene are SEHNR and FQNEAQ (reference sequence). This CDR3 contains 16 residues. V was clipped by 4 bases and J by 0 bases; unmatched bases: 5. Assay: immunoSEQ multiplex PCR; the TCRdb copy retains only in-frame clones and omits some. The sample lists more than 95,000 clones; 83% were seen once. The sample was blood. This chain connects TRBV7-9 to TRBJ2-1; TRBD1 aligns across 8 bases. The source is a woman aged 45-59 years in good health. The CDR3 DNA reads TGTGCCAGCAGCTCTTGGACAGGGAGCTCCTACAATGAGCAGTTCTTC. This encodes CASSSWTGSSYNEQFF.